These T cell receptor beta chains were read from a single sample in a study of T cells in Graves' hyperthyroidism and ophthalmopathy. TCRdb itself ran the multiplex PCR reads through MiXCR, one entry per CDR3 protein. The sample carries under 400,000 distinct CDR3 sequences, 21% recorded once. Sequencing was performed on blood. These TCRs come from a woman aged 45-60 years with Graves' hyperthyroidism. CDR3s leave out the opening cysteine and the closing phenylalanine or tryptophan. The order of the fields is V gene, J gene, CDR3 protein.

V gene: TRBV20-1; J gene: TRBJ1-2; CDR3 protein: SAPPHVGYT
V gene: TRBV7-9; J gene: TRBJ1-4; CDR3 protein: ASSYGTGAKKLF
V gene: TRBV6-1; J gene: TRBJ1-1; CDR3 protein: ASSLDRGDTEAF
V gene: TRBV18; J gene: TRBJ1-4; CDR3 protein: ASSPPGGLTEKLF
V gene: TRBV2; J gene: TRBJ2-5; CDR3 protein: ASSDGLAQTQY
V gene: TRBV10-1; J gene: TRBJ1-2; CDR3 protein: ASSENPNYGYT
V gene: TRBV20-1; J gene: TRBJ2-6; CDR3 protein: SASPGANVLT
V gene: TRBV20-1; J gene: TRBJ1-5; CDR3 protein: SASGQSTYSNQPQH
V gene: TRBV28; J gene: TRBJ2-7; CDR3 protein: ASNLDRPPYEQY
V gene: TRBV7-8; J gene: TRBJ2-1; CDR3 protein: ASTARERGEQF
V gene: TRBV18; J gene: TRBJ2-7; CDR3 protein: ASSEAPSYEQY
V gene: TRBV4-1; J gene: TRBJ2-1; CDR3 protein: ASSRGQAGYNEQF
V gene: TRBV30; J gene: TRBJ2-1; CDR3 protein: ACAGTNNEQF
V gene: TRBV20-1; J gene: TRBJ2-3; CDR3 protein: SAREGYGDTQY
V gene: TRBV6-1; J gene: TRBJ1-1; CDR3 protein: ASSQFPRRNTEAF
V gene: TRBV6-5; J gene: TRBJ2-7; CDR3 protein: ASSYEGYEQY
V gene: TRBV2; J gene: TRBJ1-1; CDR3 protein: ASSDISGFVVNTEAF
V gene: TRBV27; J gene: TRBJ2-4; CDR3 protein: ASSLGTKNIQY
V gene: TRBV18; J gene: TRBJ2-7; CDR3 protein: ASSPTQGAHEQY
V gene: TRBV6-1; J gene: TRBJ2-7; CDR3 protein: AGNQREGTYGQY
V gene: TRBV29-1; J gene: TRBJ2-1; CDR3 protein: SVRLAGGANEQF
V gene: TRBV7-9; J gene: TRBJ1-4; CDR3 protein: ASSLGDRGSEKLF
V gene: TRBV5-4; J gene: TRBJ1-2; CDR3 protein: ASSLVTDGYT
V gene: TRBV20-1; J gene: TRBJ2-1; CDR3 protein: SAKNKRGDYNEQF
V gene: TRBV27; J gene: TRBJ2-5; CDR3 protein: ASGSGKTQY
V gene: TRBV6-1; J gene: TRBJ2-5; CDR3 protein: ASSARVGQETQY
V gene: TRBV6-1; J gene: TRBJ2-1; CDR3 protein: ASRGLSYNEQF
V gene: TRBV7-2; J gene: TRBJ1-2; CDR3 protein: ASSSTGSNYGYT
V gene: TRBV3-1; J gene: TRBJ1-5; CDR3 protein: ASSQGRFNQPQH
V gene: TRBV18; J gene: TRBJ2-2; CDR3 protein: ASSPTGGGTGELF
V gene: TRBV10-3; J gene: TRBJ2-3; CDR3 protein: AISRQGSDTQY
V gene: TRBV20-1; J gene: TRBJ2-2; CDR3 protein: SASAGLSTNTGELF
V gene: TRBV28; J gene: TRBJ2-7; CDR3 protein: ASSLPYNLVDEQY
V gene: TRBV11-3; J gene: TRBJ2-7; CDR3 protein: ASSLREVTYEQY
V gene: TRBV3-1; J gene: TRBJ1-5; CDR3 protein: ASSQEPRGRGYQPQH
V gene: TRBV2; J gene: TRBJ2-2; CDR3 protein: ASSRQGRTGELF
V gene: TRBV19; J gene: TRBJ1-5; CDR3 protein: ASTNRDRDQPQH
V gene: TRBV7-3; J gene: TRBJ2-5; CDR3 protein: ASSRGEKETQY
V gene: TRBV2; J gene: TRBJ2-3; CDR3 protein: ASSGQGAQGDTQY
V gene: TRBV12-3/TRBV12-4; J gene: TRBJ1-2; CDR3 protein: ASSRQGARSNGYT